What follows are 8 T cell receptor beta chains derived from one specimen sequenced in a study of blood T cell repertoires in COVID-19. Only in-frame clones appear in the TCRdb table, and some are missing; sequencing was by immunoSEQ multiplex PCR. The sample lists roughly 260,000 clones, approximately 90% seen once, with roughly 3.9% in the top ten. The material sequenced was peripheral blood. These receptors were taken from a woman aged 35 to 49 with acute or convalescent COVID-19.

This clone appeared a single time. At one end the junction does not follow the germline gene, possibly because of a read error. The J gene is TRBJ1-2, the V gene TRBV6-1, with D possibly TRBD1 on 5 matching bases. The germline CDR1 and CDR2 sequences are MNHNS and SASEGT. The CDR3 consists of 16 residues. The CDR3 coding sequence is TGTGCCAGCAGGGAAGAGGATACAGGTGTGATCTATGGCTACACCTTC. It specifies CASREEDTGVIYGYTF.

This rearrangement joins TRBV30 to TRBJ1-2, with a possible D match to TRBD1 (5 bases). The ends were cut back, 8 bases at V and 4 bases at J, with 11 bases in the middle. The length of the CDR3 is 11 residues. The germline V gene has CDR1 GTSNPN and CDR2 SVGIG (reference sequence). As DNA, the CDR3 is TGTGCCGGGACGGACTCCTATGGCTACACCTTC. Translation gives CAGTDSYGYTF. Using reference TRBV30 and TRBJ1-2 for the parts outside the CDR3, the full variable domain is SQTIHQWPATLVQPVGSPLSLECTVEGTSNPNLYWYRQAAGRGLQLLFYSVGIGQISSEVPQNLSASRPQDRQFILSSKKLLLSDSGFYLCAGTDSYGYTFGSGTRLTVV.

The J gene is TRBJ1-2, the V gene TRBV4-1; 7 positions agree with TRBD1. Germline V gives CDR1 MGHRA, CDR2 YSYEKL. There are 14 residues in the CDR3. V shed 1 base, J shed 8 bases, and the junction held 7 bases outside the gene matches. This chain's CDR3 is CASSQGLGTAGYTF. CDR3 DNA sequence: TGCGCCAGCAGCCAAGGCTTGGGGACAGCCGGCTACACCTTC.

The rearrangement uses TRBV9 and TRBJ1-2; 9 nucleotides align to TRBD1. V dropped 3 bases and J dropped 2; count of bases not matched to a gene: 8. The V gene's germline CDR1 is SGDLS and CDR2 YYNGEE. The CDR3 length is 16 residues. The CDR3 region has the DNA TGTGCCAGCAGCGCCCTCGGGACAGGGAGGAACTATGGCTACACCTTC. Encoded protein: CASSALGTGRNYGYTF.

There are a few counts of this clone. The chain combines TRBV30 with TRBJ1-4, with D hard to call. Germline assignment: CDR1 GTSNPN and CDR2 SVGIG (reference sequence). The CDR3 is made up of 14 amino acids. The germline V and J ends were trimmed by 6 bases and 6 bases, with 17 bases remaining between them. In nucleotides, the CDR3 is TGTGCCTGTTTCGGGAGGCCCCCCGATGAAAAACTGTTTTTT. This translates into CACFGRPPDEKLFF.

This chain joins TRBV24-1 and TRBJ1-2; 12 nucleotides align to TRBD1. CDR1 KGHDR and CDR2 SFDVKD come from the germline V gene. V lost 4 bases and J lost 6; bases outside the gene matches: 5. This CDR3 has 15 amino acids. Written as DNA, the CDR3 is TGTGCCACCAGTGACCACGGGACAGGGGGCAATGGCTACACCTTC. Its translation: CATSDHGTGGNGYTF.

The V and J genes are TRBV24-1 and TRBJ1-2, with D perhaps TRBD1 (5 bases). The CDR3 contains 14 residues. Between the trimmed V and J ends, which lost 3 bases and 8 bases, there was a span of 15 bases. Germline lookup yields CDR1 KGHDR and CDR2 SFDVKD. CDR3 in DNA: TGTGCCACCAGTGATCGATCCGCCTCAGGGGGCTACACCTTC. Protein product: CATSDRSASGGYTF.

The rearrangement joins TRBV6-5 to TRBJ1-5; 8 nucleotides agree with TRBD1. V trimming: 5 bases; J trimming: 5 bases; junction bases outside the gene matches: 8. This CDR3 region has 15 residues. Germline values: CDR1 MNHEY, CDR2 SVGAGI. CDR3 loop: CASSTGGNGYQPQHF. DNA for the CDR3: TGTGCCAGCAGTACAGGGGGTAACGGGTATCAGCCCCAGCATTTT.